This passage covers 31 T cell receptor beta chains from one sample sequenced in a study of blood T cell repertoires in COVID-19. Sequencing was performed with immunoSEQ multiplex PCR; in TCRdb, only in-frame clones are kept and a portion is missing. The data contain approximately 200,000 clones, approximately 85% of them singletons. The material sequenced was peripheral blood. Receptors were obtained from a man aged 55 to 70 with acute or convalescent COVID-19.

The CDR3 sequence is CSASKGQLNYEQYF. In DNA, the CDR3 is TGCAGTGCTAGTAAGGGACAGCTCAATTACGAGCAGTACTTC. V gene TRBV20-1 combines with J gene TRBJ2-7, with 7 bases identical to TRBD1. This CDR3 contains 14 residues. V lost 3 bases to trimming and J lost 4 bases; unmatched junction nucleotides: 9. CDR1 is DFQATT, CDR2 SNEGSKA, per germline (reference sequence).

V is TRBV6-1 and J is TRBJ1-1; TRBD1 might be the D (5 bases). The CDR3 loop spans 14 amino acids. Trimming shortened V by 3 bases and J by 4 bases, and 12 bases separated the two germline ends. Looked up from germline, CDR1 is MNHNS and CDR2 is SASEGT. The CDR3 is CASSETARSTEAFF. CDR3 DNA sequence: TGTGCCAGCAGTGAGACAGCCAGAAGCACTGAAGCTTTCTTT.

The CDR3 DNA is TGTGCCAGCGTCAAGATGGACTTTGGTGAGCAGTACTTC. The encoded protein is CASVKMDFGEQYF. The chain couples TRBV2 to TRBJ2-7; a possible D gene is TRBD2 (5 bases). Trimming pared 8 bases from V and 7 bases from J, leaving 18 bases between. Germline V gives CDR1 SNHLY, CDR2 FYNNEI. The CDR3 length is 13 residues.

The chain joins TRBV5-6 to TRBJ1-6; tentatively, D is TRBD1 (6 bases). Trimming took 3 bases from V and 9 from J, leaving 13 bases between them. Germline V gene data show CDR1 as SGHDT and CDR2 as YYEEEE. This CDR3 has 14 residues. CDR3 sequence: CASSSYGQPSPLHF. DNA for the CDR3: TGTGCCAGCAGCTCATATGGACAGCCTTCACCCCTCCACTTT.

The V gene is TRBV29-1, the J gene TRBJ1-1, with D perhaps TRBD1 (5 bases). CDR3 length: 13 residues. Germline V gene sequence: CDR1 SQVTM, CDR2 ANQGSEA. Trimming removed 1 base from V and 1 base from J, with 7 bases in between. CDR3 residues: CSVEGQQNTEAFF. Here the CDR3 DNA reads TGCAGCGTTGAAGGACAGCAGAACACTGAAGCTTTCTTT.

The rearrangement joins TRBV3-1 (or the pseudogene TRBV3-2) to TRBJ1-6; 9 bases align to TRBD1. Per germline, CDR1 LGHDT and CDR2 YNNKEL (reference sequence). The CDR3 spans 16 residues. Germline trimming cut 1 base from V and 7 bases from J; bases unmatched to any gene: 5. The CDR3 protein is CASSQGGTGRNSPLHF. The CDR3 bases are TGTGCCAGCAGCCAAGGCGGGACAGGGAGAAATTCACCCCTCCACTTT.

This clone was seen just once. The genes are TRBV9 and TRBJ2-7; the D gene is possibly TRBD2 (5 bases). Trimming removed 7 bases from V and 5 bases from J, with 22 bases in between. The CDR3 runs 15 residues. CDR1 is SGDLS, CDR2 YYNGEE, per germline. The CDR3 coding sequence is TGTGCCAGCGGCCCGGGGAAGGGCGTAGTGAACGAGCAGTACTTC. This translates into CASGPGKGVVNEQYF.

The chain links TRBV30 to TRBJ2-7; the match to TRBD2 covers 7 bases. Germline CDR1 and CDR2: GTSNPN and SVGIG (reference sequence). V lost 7 bases to trimming and J lost 3 bases; unmatched junction nucleotides: 12. This CDR3 spans 14 amino acids. The CDR3 reads CASVSSGLRYEQYF. The CDR3 DNA reads TGTGCCTCGGTCTCTAGCGGACTCCGCTACGAGCAGTACTTC.

The chain recombines TRBV2 with TRBJ2-7, with 9 bases matching TRBD2. Germline assignment: CDR1 SNHLY and CDR2 FYNNEI. This CDR3 contains 14 residues. V dropped 6 bases and J dropped 3; count of bases not matched to a gene: 6. The CDR3 reads CASSRQAGGYEQYF. CDR3 bases: TGTGCCAGCAGCCGGCAAGCGGGGGGCTACGAGCAGTACTTC.

The chain links TRBV27 to TRBJ1-1; the match to TRBD1 covers 10 bases. The CDR3 loop spans 15 amino acids. V was pared by 6 bases and J by 3 bases, with 7 bases of the junction left unmatched. Looked up from germline, CDR1 is MNHEY and CDR2 is SMNVEV (reference sequence). The chain's CDR3 is CASSRQGAWDTEAFF. The CDR3 region has the DNA TGTGCCAGCAGCAGACAGGGGGCATGGGACACTGAAGCTTTCTTT.

This sequence joins TRBV5-1 and TRBJ2-1; the match to TRBD2 covers 8 bases. The CDR3 contains 15 residues. V was clipped by 5 bases and J by 1 base; unmatched bases: 5. CDR1 is SGHRS, CDR2 YFSETQ, per germline. The CDR3: CASRTLAGSYNEQFF. Written as DNA, the CDR3 is TGCGCCAGCAGGACCCTAGCGGGTTCCTACAATGAGCAGTTCTTC.

Remarks on this clone: Within the sample, other DNA sequences also encode this same CDR3. This chain joins TRBV15 and TRBJ2-7, with TRBD1 matching over 12 bases. Looked up from germline, CDR1 is LNHNV and CDR2 is YYDKDF (reference sequence). Germline trimming cut 0 bases from V and 5 bases from J; bases unmatched to any gene: 5. This CDR3 spans 16 amino acids. CDR3 DNA sequence: TGTGCCACCAGCAGAGATCGGGACAGGGGGCGGAACGAGCAGTACTTC. Translating it yields CATSRDRDRGRNEQYF.

The chain carries TRBV11-2 and TRBJ2-1, with 9 bases fitting TRBD2. CDR3 length equals 17 residues. With 0 bases clipped from V and 4 bases from J, the junction kept 7 bases outside the gene matches. Germline loops: CDR1 SGHAT, CDR2 FQNNGV. CDR3 sequence reads: CASSLDRSGRTYNEQFF. For the CDR3, the DNA is TGTGCCAGCAGCTTAGATCGGAGCGGGAGGACTTACAATGAGCAGTTCTTC.

This chain links TRBV3-1 (or the pseudogene TRBV3-2) with TRBJ2-1; D is uncertain. V gave up 2 bases and J gave up 3 bases, with 17 bases separating them. The CDR3 length is 17 residues. Per the germline V gene, CDR1 is LGHDT and CDR2 is YNNKEL (reference sequence). For the CDR3, the DNA is TGTGCCAGCAGCCAATCCCCTCGAGAGCGTGGCTACAATGAGCAGTTCTTC. Translation gives CASSQSPRERGYNEQFF.

The gene calls are TRBV5-1 and TRBJ2-1, with TRBD1 matching over 8 bases. The CDR3 runs 15 residues. V lost 1 base, J lost 6 bases, and 6 bases stayed unmatched. Per the germline V gene, CDR1 is SGHRS and CDR2 is YFSETQ. The CDR3 bases are TGCGCCAGCAGCTTGTCGCTTCAGGGGGCCAATGAGCAGTTCTTC. Translating it yields CASSLSLQGANEQFF.

This sequence joins TRBV5-1 and TRBJ2-7, with D possibly TRBD1 on 7 matching bases. This CDR3 spans 14 amino acids. Germline V gene sequence: CDR1 SGHRS, CDR2 YFSETQ. V dropped 4 bases and J dropped 3 bases, with 14 bases sitting between them. The CDR3 DNA follows: TGCGCCAGCAGCCAGAGGGGGGACAGCTACGAGCAGTACTTC. Amino acids: CASSQRGDSYEQYF.

The chain combines TRBV2 with TRBJ2-2, with 7 bases that match TRBD2. V gave up 6 bases and J gave up 0 bases; unmatched junction bases: 4. From germline, CDR1 is SNHLY and CDR2 FYNNEI. This CDR3 is built from 15 residues. CDR3 residues: CASRGAGPNTGELFF. The CDR3 region has the DNA TGTGCCAGCAGGGGAGCGGGACCGAACACCGGGGAGCTGTTTTTT.

The chain combines TRBV30 with TRBJ2-2; possible D gene TRBD1, 6 bases. The CDR3 extends over 14 amino acids. Trimming cost V 3 bases and J 5 bases, with 13 bases left between them. The V gene's germline CDR1 is GTSNPN and CDR2 SVGIG (reference sequence). Here the CDR3 reads CAWSRDTRTGELFF. In nucleotides, the CDR3 is TGTGCCTGGAGCCGGGACACTCGGACCGGGGAGCTGTTTTTT.

J is TRBJ2-5 and V is TRBV28; D possibly corresponds to TRBD1 (7 bases). The CDR3 length is 14 residues. Trimming removed 1 base at V and 5 bases at J, with 11 bases between. CDR1 and CDR2 from the germline V gene are MDHEN and SYDVKM. CDR3: CASSLSGGRETQYF. The CDR3 region has the DNA TGTGCCAGCAGTTTATCAGGGGGGCGGGAGACCCAGTACTTC.

This chain links TRBV2 with TRBJ2-1; no definite D call. There are 12 residues in the CDR3. The V end was cut by 7 bases, the J end by 2 bases, with 6 bases between. Per germline, CDR1 SNHLY and CDR2 FYNNEI. The CDR3 DNA sequence: TGTGCCAGCACAACGGCCTACAATGAGCAGTTCTTC. Its translation: CASTTAYNEQFF.

The table lists this clone with a count of one. The chain uses TRBV7-2 and TRBJ2-3; possibly TRBD2 for D (6 bases). The CDR3 extends over 18 amino acids. Trimming cost V 4 bases and J 0 bases, with 20 bases left between them. The V gene's germline CDR1 is SGHTA and CDR2 FQGNSA. This chain's CDR3 is CASSSRGGVGTSTDTQYF. The CDR3, as DNA: TGTGCCAGCAGCTCCCGCGGTGGGGTCGGGACTAGCACAGATACGCAGTATTTT.

The rearrangement links TRBV28 to TRBJ2-1; TRBD2 matches at 12 bases. The CDR3 contains 16 residues. The V gene's germline CDR1 is MDHEN and CDR2 SYDVKM. With 6 bases clipped from V and 0 bases from J, the junction kept 3 bases outside the gene matches. The CDR3 bases are TGTGCCAGCAGGTCTAGCGGGAGGGGCTCCTACAATGAGCAGTTCTTC. This encodes CASRSSGRGSYNEQFF.

V usage is TRBV7-6 and J usage is TRBJ2-4, with TRBD1 matching over 8 bases. Trimming cost V 0 bases and J 3 bases; bases outside gene matches: 10. The CDR3 runs 18 residues. The germline V gene encodes CDR1 SGHVS and CDR2 FNYEAQ. The CDR3 sequence: CASSLAWADRAGKNIQYF. CDR3 nucleotides: TGTGCCAGCAGCTTAGCCTGGGCGGACAGGGCCGGCAAAAACATTCAGTACTTC.

The chain joins TRBV9 to TRBJ2-1; 11 bases line up with TRBD2. Trimming cost V 2 bases and J 8 bases; bases outside gene matches: 9. From germline, CDR1 is SGDLS and CDR2 YYNGEE. The CDR3 has 16 residues. The CDR3 sequence is CASSVSGRALSDEQFF. In nucleotides, the CDR3 is TGTGCCAGCAGCGTTAGCGGGAGGGCCCTCAGCGATGAGCAGTTCTTC.

The V call is TRBV7-2, the J call TRBJ1-1; 7 positions match TRBD1. Germline V gene lookup returns CDR1 SGHTA and CDR2 FQGNSA. The CDR3 is 14 amino acids. After removal of 0 bases from V and 4 bases from J, the junction contained 2 bases not matched to a gene. CDR3 region: CASSLAPGGTEAFF. The DNA of the CDR3 is TGTGCCAGCAGCTTAGCCCCAGGGGGCACTGAAGCTTTCTTT.

V is TRBV28 and J is TRBJ1-5; tentative D call: TRBD1 (5 bases). Per germline, CDR1 MDHEN and CDR2 SYDVKM. V lost 2 bases to trimming and J lost 2 bases, with 19 bases between them. This CDR3 is 18 amino acids long. This CDR3 reads CASSLMPLHSGGNQPQHF. CDR3 DNA: TGTGCCAGCAGTTTAATGCCCCTTCACTCGGGGGGCAATCAGCCCCAGCATTTT.

The rearrangement uses TRBV19 and TRBJ1-5; D possibly corresponds to TRBD1 (6 bases). The germline CDR1 and CDR2 sequences are LNHDA and SQIVND (reference sequence). Trimming stripped 3 bases from V and 5 bases from J, with 17 bases between. The CDR3 covers 16 residues. This chain's CDR3 is CASSMHRATKHQPQHF. In DNA, the CDR3 is TGTGCCAGTAGTATGCACAGGGCCACTAAACATCAGCCCCAGCATTTT.

This chain joins TRBV7-2 and TRBJ2-7; 7 bases agree with TRBD1. CDR3 length equals 15 residues. The V segment lost 1 base and the J segment 5 bases; nucleotides outside the gene matches: 8. Germline V CDR1 and CDR2: SGHTA, FQGNSA. This CDR3 is CASSLVPQGRNEQYF. CDR3 DNA: TGTGCCAGCAGCTTAGTTCCACAGGGGCGGAACGAGCAGTACTTC. Combining the CDR3 with reference TRBV7-2 and TRBJ2-7 gives the whole variable domain GAGVSQSPSNKVTEKGKDVELRCDPISGHTALYWYRQSLGQGLEFLIYFQGNSAPDKSGLPSDRFSAERTGGSVSTLTIQRTQQEDSAVYLCASSLVPQGRNEQYFGPGTRLTVT.

This clone was recorded once. CDR3 in amino acids: CASSFWTGEGAFF. CDR3 nucleotides: TGTGCCAGCAGTTTCTGGACAGGCGAAGGAGCTTTCTTT. The chain combines TRBV7-2 with TRBJ1-1; 7 bases are shared with TRBD1. This CDR3 region has 13 residues. The germline V gene has CDR1 SGHTA and CDR2 FQGNSA. With V trimmed by 6 bases and J by 10 bases, 11 bases remained unmatched.

The rearrangement uses TRBV18 and TRBJ1-4; D possibly corresponds to TRBD1 (5 bases). Germline CDR1 and CDR2: KGHSH and LQKENI. The CDR3 length is 14 residues. V was shortened by 2 bases and J by 8 bases, with 12 bases between the two germline ends. The CDR3 spells CASSPLAGYEKLFF. In DNA form, the CDR3 reads TGTGCCAGCTCACCATTGGCAGGGTACGAAAAACTGTTTTTT.

This chain links TRBV12-5 with TRBJ1-4; D uncertain. V dropped 3 bases and J dropped 0 bases, with 8 bases sitting between them. The CDR3 contains 15 residues. Germline V lookup: CDR1 LGHNT, CDR2 FRNRAP. As DNA, the CDR3 is TGTGCTAGTGGTTTTGGTAGTGCAACTAATGAAAAACTGTTTTTT. It codes for CASGFGSATNEKLFF.